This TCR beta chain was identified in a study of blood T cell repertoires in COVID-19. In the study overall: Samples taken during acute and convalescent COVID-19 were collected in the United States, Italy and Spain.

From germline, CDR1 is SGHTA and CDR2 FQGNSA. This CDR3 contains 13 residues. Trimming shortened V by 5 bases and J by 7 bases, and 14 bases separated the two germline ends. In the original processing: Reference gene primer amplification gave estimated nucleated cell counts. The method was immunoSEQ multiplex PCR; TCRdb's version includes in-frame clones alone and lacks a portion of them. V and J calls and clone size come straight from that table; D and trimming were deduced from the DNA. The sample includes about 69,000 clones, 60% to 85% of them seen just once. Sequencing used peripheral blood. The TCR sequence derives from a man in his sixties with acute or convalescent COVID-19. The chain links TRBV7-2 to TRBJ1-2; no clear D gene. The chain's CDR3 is CASSLLGGSGYTF. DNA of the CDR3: TGTGCCAGCAGCCTTTTGGGAGGGTCTGGCTACACCTTC.